Presented here are 20 T cell receptor beta chains from one specimen sequenced in a study of B cell selection in AIRE deficiency. Some clones are missing from TCRdb's copy, which holds only in-frame ones; the method was immunoSEQ multiplex PCR. The profile shows about 25,000 clones, approximately 96% of them singletons. Sorting defined conventional CD4 T cells as CD4+CD127+. Material for sequencing was conventional CD4+ T cells sorted from PBMCs. Source of these receptors: a human donor with AIRE deficiency.

The V gene is TRBV7-9, the J gene TRBJ1-5, with 8 bases matching TRBD1. This CDR3 contains 16 residues. CDR1 and CDR2 from the germline V gene are SEHNR and FQNEAQ (reference sequence). The V and J ends lost 6 bases and 0 bases, in that order; junction bases with no gene match: 7. In DNA, the CDR3 is TGTGCCAGCAGTTTCGCAGGGGGCCTTAGCAATCAGCCCCAGCATTTT. Translated, it gives CASSFAGGLSNQPQHF. Full variable domain (remainder filled in from reference TRBV7-9 and TRBJ1-5): DTGVSQNPRHKITKRGQNVTFRCDPISEHNRLYWYRQTLGQGPEFLTYFQNEAQLEKSRLLSDRFSAERPKGSFSTLEIQRTEQGDSAMYLCASSFAGGLSNQPQHFGDGTRLSIL.

This clone is a singleton in its sample. V and J are TRBV7-9 and TRBJ1-1; D is unclear. CDR3 size: 17 residues. Germline loops: CDR1 SEHNR, CDR2 FQNEAQ (reference sequence). Trimming cost V 5 bases and J 2 bases, with 21 bases left between them. CDR3 nucleotide sequence: TGTGCCAGCAGCCCGACTTTTGTAGGCAAGGCAAACACTGAAGCTTTCTTT. It translates to CASSPTFVGKANTEAFF.

V is TRBV7-2 and J is TRBJ2-1; D uncertain. The CDR3 length is 19 residues. Per the germline V gene, CDR1 is SGHTA and CDR2 is FQGNSA. The ends were cut back, 0 bases at V and 5 bases at J, with 23 bases in the middle. The CDR3 bases are TGTGCCAGCAGCTTAGCCAACCCTTATCAAGCGAATCCACACAATGAGCAGTTCTTC. It yields the protein CASSLANPYQANPHNEQFF.

CDR3 loop: CASSQGPGQGIGATNEKLFF. CDR3 coding DNA: TGCGCCAGCAGCCAAGGCCCCGGACAGGGGATTGGAGCAACTAATGAAAAACTGTTTTTT. The chain links TRBV4-3 to TRBJ1-4; 9 bases align to TRBD1. The CDR3 extends over 20 amino acids. V dropped 1 base and J dropped 0; count of bases not matched to a gene: 12. The germline gives CDR1 LGHNA, CDR2 YSLEER.

V and J are TRBV6-6 and TRBJ2-1; D unresolved. Germline values: CDR1 MNHNY, CDR2 SVGAGI (reference sequence). The CDR3 is 12 residues long. V was clipped by 3 bases and J by 10 bases, with 10 bases between them. CDR3 nucleotide sequence: TGTGCCAGCAGTTATAGTCTGCTCGAGCAGTTCTTC. This gives the protein CASSYSLLEQFF.

The genes are TRBV4-1 and TRBJ2-7, with 12 bases matching TRBD1. Unmatched junction bases numbered 5, after V lost 1 base and J lost 7 bases. This CDR3 contains 15 residues. CDR1 and CDR2 (germline): MGHRA, YSYEKL. CDR3 DNA sequence: TGCGCCAGCAGCCAAGGGGACAGGGGGCGCCGGGAGCAGTACTTC. This gives the protein CASSQGDRGRREQYF.

V and J are TRBV1 and TRBJ2-3; TRBD1, the D gene given by the table, was not confirmed from the DNA. TRBV1 is reported as a pseudogene. This CDR3 is built from 17 residues. The CDR3 sequence is CTSSSNVGPRGTDTQYF. CDR3 DNA: TGCACCAGCAGCAGTAACGTGGGGCCCCGCGGCACAGATACGCAGTATTTT.

The chain links TRBV18 to TRBJ1-5; no firm D call. This CDR3 region has 16 residues. The germline V gene encodes CDR1 KGHSH and CDR2 LQKENI. V gave up 2 bases and J gave up 0 bases, with 11 bases separating them. CDR3 in amino acids: CASSPGQADSNQPQHF. CDR3 DNA: TGTGCCAGCTCACCAGGGCAGGCAGATAGCAATCAGCCCCAGCATTTT.

The rearrangement joins TRBV7-6 to TRBJ2-1, with TRBD2 matching over 9 bases. The CDR3 spans 13 residues. Germline-derived CDR1 and CDR2 are SGHVS and FNYEAQ. V shed 2 bases, J shed 9 bases, and the junction held 2 bases outside the gene matches. In nucleotides, the CDR3 is TGTGCCAGCAGCTTATTAGCGGGAGTTGAGCAGTTCTTC. This sequence encodes CASSLLAGVEQFF.

CDR3 sequence: CASSGYRYPYEQYF. In DNA, the CDR3 is TGTGCCAGCAGTGGGTACAGGTACCCCTACGAGCAGTACTTC. The V and J genes are TRBV6-1 and TRBJ2-7, with a possible D match to TRBD1 (5 bases). The CDR3 length is 14 residues. CDR1 and CDR2 (germline): MNHNS, SASEGT. V was cut by 4 bases and J by 2 bases, with 12 bases left in between.

The V gene is TRBV5-1, the J gene TRBJ2-2; D is perhaps TRBD1 (5 bases). CDR3 size: 17 residues. Germline CDR1 and CDR2: SGHRS and YFSETQ. Deletions cut 3 bases from V and 1 base from J, with 16 bases between. The DNA for the CDR3 is TGCGCCAGCAGCTCCCCATCGACAGCCTTGAACACCGGGGAGCTGTTTTTT. Encoded protein: CASSSPSTALNTGELFF.

The genes are TRBV5-1 and TRBJ2-5; TRBD2 aligns across 11 bases. The V and J ends lost 4 bases and 4 bases, in that order; junction bases with no gene match: 12. The CDR3 has 17 residues. CDR1 and CDR2 (germline): SGHRS, YFSETQ. CDR3 bases: TGCGCCAGCAGCGGCGGACGTAGCGGGAGGGGGTCAGAGACCCAGTACTTC. It encodes CASSGGRSGRGSETQYF.

The rearrangement joins TRBV6-5 to TRBJ1-5; D is ambiguous. CDR3 length: 15 residues. The V end was cut by 0 bases, the J end by 4 bases, with 10 bases between. Germline-derived CDR1 and CDR2 are MNHEY and SVGAGI. The CDR3 DNA reads as TGTGCCAGCAGTTACTCCGGACGGGCAAATCAGCCCCAGCATTTT. As protein: CASSYSGRANQPQHF.

The V call is TRBV28, the J call TRBJ1-5, with D unclear. V was pared by 6 bases and J by 4 bases, with 10 bases between. The CDR3 consists of 13 residues. Germline V CDR1 and CDR2: MDHEN, SYDVKM. The CDR3 sequence is CASSSTLNQPQHF. In DNA form, the CDR3 reads TGTGCCAGCAGCTCCACCCTTAATCAGCCCCAGCATTTT.

J is TRBJ1-1 and V is TRBV6-6, with TRBD1 matching over 8 bases. Trimming at V came to 6 bases and at J to 7 bases, leaving 10 bases not matched to a gene. Germline CDR1 MNHNY, CDR2 SVGAGI (reference sequence). The CDR3 is 14 amino acids. CDR3: CASSPGQGSGEAFF. CDR3 nucleotide sequence: TGTGCCAGCAGCCCCGGACAGGGTAGCGGTGAAGCTTTCTTT.

This chain links TRBV7-2 with TRBJ2-5; no firm D call. V lost 2 bases and J lost 5, with 12 bases in between. The CDR3 consists of 14 residues. Germline V gene data show CDR1 as SGHTA and CDR2 as FQGNSA. The CDR3 bases are TGTGCCAGCAGCTTAACTACCGGGTGGGAGACCCAGTACTTC. It codes for CASSLTTGWETQYF.

This chain links TRBV2 with TRBJ1-4; 7 bases are a match to TRBD1. V lost 7 bases, J lost 4 bases, and 6 bases stayed unmatched. This CDR3 has 14 amino acids. Germline CDR1 reads SNHLY; CDR2 reads FYNNEI. CDR3 protein: CASKRDRFNEKLFF. CDR3 DNA: TGTGCCAGCAAGAGGGACAGATTTAATGAAAAACTGTTTTTT.

The CDR3 here is CASSLASHLGYEQYF. The CDR3 nucleotides are TGTGCCAGCAGCTTAGCGTCCCACTTGGGGTACGAGCAGTACTTC. This chain joins TRBV7-2 and TRBJ2-7, with no clear D. Germline V gene sequence: CDR1 SGHTA, CDR2 FQGNSA. The ends were cut back, 0 bases at V and 4 bases at J, with 13 bases in the middle. CDR3 size: 15 residues.

The V gene is TRBV5-4, the J gene TRBJ1-1, with unresolved D. The V gene lost 0 bases and the J gene lost 1 base, with 10 bases spanning the gap. The CDR3 covers 15 residues. Germline assignment: CDR1 SGHNT and CDR2 YYREEE (reference sequence). The CDR3 coding sequence is TGTGCCAGCAGCTTGGGGCGCAACAGGAACACTGAAGCTTTCTTT. Protein sequence: CASSLGRNRNTEAFF.

This chain connects TRBV10-3 to TRBJ2-3, with TRBD1 identical over 9 bases. The CDR3 consists of 14 residues. The germline V gene has CDR1 ENHRY and CDR2 SYGVKD. V lost 5 bases and J lost 2; bases outside the gene matches: 2. The CDR3 bases are TGTGCCATCAGTCGGACAGGGGACACAGATACGCAGTATTTT. This gives the protein CAISRTGDTDTQYF.